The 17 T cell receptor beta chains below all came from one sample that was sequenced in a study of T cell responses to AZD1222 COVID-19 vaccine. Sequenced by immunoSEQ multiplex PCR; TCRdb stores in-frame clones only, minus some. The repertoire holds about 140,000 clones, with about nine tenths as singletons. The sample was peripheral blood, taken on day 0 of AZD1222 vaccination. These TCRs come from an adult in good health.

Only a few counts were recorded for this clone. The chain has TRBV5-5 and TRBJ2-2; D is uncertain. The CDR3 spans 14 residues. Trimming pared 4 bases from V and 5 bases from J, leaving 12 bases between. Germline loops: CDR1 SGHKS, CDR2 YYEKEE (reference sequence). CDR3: CASSPTTDTGELFF. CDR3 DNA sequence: TGTGCCAGCAGCCCAACCACAGATACCGGGGAGCTGTTTTTT.

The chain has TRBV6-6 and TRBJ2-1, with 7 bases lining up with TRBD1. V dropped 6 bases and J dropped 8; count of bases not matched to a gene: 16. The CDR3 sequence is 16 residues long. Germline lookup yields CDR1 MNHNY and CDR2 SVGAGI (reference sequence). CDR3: CASSIPTGTAEDEQFF. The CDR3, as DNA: TGTGCCAGCAGCATACCAACCGGGACAGCTGAGGATGAGCAGTTCTTC.

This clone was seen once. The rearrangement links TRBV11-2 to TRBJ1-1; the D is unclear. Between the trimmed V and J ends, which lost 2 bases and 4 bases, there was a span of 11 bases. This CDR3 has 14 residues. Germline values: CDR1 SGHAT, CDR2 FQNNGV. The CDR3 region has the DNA TGTGCCAGCAGCTTAACCGCTAGAACCACTGAAGCTTTCTTT. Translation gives CASSLTARTTEAFF.

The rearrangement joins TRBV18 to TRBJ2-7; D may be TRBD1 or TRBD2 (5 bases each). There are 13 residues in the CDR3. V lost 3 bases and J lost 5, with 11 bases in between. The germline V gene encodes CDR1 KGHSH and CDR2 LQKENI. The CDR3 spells CASSPGPRDEQYF. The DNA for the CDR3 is TGTGCCAGCTCACCGGGACCTAGGGACGAGCAGTACTTC.

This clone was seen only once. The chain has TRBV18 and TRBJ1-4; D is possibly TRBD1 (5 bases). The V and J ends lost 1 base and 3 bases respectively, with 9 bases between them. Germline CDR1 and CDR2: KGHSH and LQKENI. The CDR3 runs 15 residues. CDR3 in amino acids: CASSPQGLPNEKLFF. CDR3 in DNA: TGTGCCAGCTCACCACAGGGGTTGCCTAATGAAAAACTGTTTTTT.

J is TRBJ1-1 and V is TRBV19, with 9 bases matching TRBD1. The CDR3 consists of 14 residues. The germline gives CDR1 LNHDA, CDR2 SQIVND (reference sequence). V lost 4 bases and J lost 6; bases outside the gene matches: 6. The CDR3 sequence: CASSSGTGPPEAFF. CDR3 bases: TGTGCCAGTAGTAGCGGGACAGGGCCCCCTGAAGCTTTCTTT.

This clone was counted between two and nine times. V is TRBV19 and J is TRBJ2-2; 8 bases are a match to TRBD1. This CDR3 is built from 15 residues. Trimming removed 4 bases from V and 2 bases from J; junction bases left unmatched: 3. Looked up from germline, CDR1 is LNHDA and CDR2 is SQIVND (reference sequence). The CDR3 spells CASSTGGPNTGELFF. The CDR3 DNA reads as TGTGCCAGTAGTACAGGGGGCCCCAACACCGGGGAGCTGTTTTTT.

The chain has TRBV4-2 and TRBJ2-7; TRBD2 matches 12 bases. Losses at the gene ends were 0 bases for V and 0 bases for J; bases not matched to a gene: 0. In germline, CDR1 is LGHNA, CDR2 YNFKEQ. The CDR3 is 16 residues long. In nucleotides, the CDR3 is TGTGCCAGCAGCCAAGAACTAGCGGGAGGCTCCTACGAGCAGTACTTC. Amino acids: CASSQELAGGSYEQYF.

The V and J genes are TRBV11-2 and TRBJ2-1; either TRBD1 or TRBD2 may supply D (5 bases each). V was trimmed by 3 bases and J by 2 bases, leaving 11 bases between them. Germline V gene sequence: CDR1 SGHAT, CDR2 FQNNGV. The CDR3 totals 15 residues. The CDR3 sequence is CASSFGGETYNEQFF. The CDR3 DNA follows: TGTGCCAGCAGCTTTGGGGGTGAAACCTACAATGAGCAGTTCTTC.

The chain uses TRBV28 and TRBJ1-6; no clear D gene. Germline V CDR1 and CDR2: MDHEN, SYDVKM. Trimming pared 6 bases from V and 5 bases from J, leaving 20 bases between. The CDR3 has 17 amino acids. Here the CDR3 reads CASSLNAGAAHNSPLHF. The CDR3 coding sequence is TGTGCCAGCAGCCTAAATGCGGGAGCGGCTCATAATTCACCCCTCCACTTT.

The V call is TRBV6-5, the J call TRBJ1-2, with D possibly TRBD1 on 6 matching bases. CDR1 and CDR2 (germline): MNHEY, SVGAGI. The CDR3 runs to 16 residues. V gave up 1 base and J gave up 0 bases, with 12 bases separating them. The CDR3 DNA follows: TGTGCCAGCAGTTACTATGGGGGGCGAGCTAACTATGGCTACACCTTC. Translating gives CASSYYGGRANYGYTF.

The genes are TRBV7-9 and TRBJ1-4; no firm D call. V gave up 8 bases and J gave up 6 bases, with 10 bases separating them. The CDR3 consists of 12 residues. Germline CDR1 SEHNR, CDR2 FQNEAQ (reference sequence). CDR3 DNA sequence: TGTGCCAGCCGGCGTGGTGATGAAAAACTGTTTTTT. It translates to CASRRGDEKLFF.

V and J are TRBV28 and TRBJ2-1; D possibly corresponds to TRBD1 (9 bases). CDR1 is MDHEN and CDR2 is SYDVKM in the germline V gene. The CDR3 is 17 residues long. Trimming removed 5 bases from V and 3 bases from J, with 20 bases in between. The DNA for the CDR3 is TGTGCCAGCAGTGGGACAGGGCCTAGCGGGTACTACAATGAGCAGTTCTTC. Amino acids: CASSGTGPSGYYNEQFF.

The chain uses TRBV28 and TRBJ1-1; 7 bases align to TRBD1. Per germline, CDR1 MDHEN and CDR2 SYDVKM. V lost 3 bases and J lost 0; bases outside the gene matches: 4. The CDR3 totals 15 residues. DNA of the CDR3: TGTGCCAGCAGTTTGGTAGGGGGCCTGAACACTGAAGCTTTCTTT. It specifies CASSLVGGLNTEAFF.

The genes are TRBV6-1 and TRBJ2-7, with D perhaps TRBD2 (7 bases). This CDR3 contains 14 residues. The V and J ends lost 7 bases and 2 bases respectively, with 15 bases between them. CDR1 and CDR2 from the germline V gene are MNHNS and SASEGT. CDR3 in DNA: TGTGCCAGCACCCAATGGGGGGGCACCTACGAGCAGTACTTC. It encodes CASTQWGGTYEQYF.

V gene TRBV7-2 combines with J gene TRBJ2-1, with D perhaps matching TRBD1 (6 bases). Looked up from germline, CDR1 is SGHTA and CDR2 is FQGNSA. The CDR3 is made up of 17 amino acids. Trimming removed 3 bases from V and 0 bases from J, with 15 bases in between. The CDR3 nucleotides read TGTGCCAGCAGCTTCCAGCCCGGACAGACCTCCTACAATGAGCAGTTCTTC. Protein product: CASSFQPGQTSYNEQFF.

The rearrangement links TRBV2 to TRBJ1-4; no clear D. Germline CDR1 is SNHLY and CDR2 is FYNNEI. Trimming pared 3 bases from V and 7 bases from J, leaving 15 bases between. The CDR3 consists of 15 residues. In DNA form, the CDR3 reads TGTGCCAGCAGTGATCTTTGGATAGTTGGTGAAAAACTGTTTTTT. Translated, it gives CASSDLWIVGEKLFF.